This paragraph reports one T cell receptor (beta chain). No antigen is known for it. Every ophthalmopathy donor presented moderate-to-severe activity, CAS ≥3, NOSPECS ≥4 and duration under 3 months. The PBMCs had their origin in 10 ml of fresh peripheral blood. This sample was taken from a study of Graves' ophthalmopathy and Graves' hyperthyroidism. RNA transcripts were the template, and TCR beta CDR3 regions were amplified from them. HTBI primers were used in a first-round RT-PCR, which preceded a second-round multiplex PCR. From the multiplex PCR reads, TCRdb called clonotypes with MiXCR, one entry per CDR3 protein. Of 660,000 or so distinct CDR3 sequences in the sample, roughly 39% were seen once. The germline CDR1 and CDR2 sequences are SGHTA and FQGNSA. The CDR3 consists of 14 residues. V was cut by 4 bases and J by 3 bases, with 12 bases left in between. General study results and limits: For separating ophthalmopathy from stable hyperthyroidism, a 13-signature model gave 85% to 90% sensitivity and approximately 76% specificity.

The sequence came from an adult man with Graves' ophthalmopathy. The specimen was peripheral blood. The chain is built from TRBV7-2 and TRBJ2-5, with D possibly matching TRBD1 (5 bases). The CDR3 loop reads CASSSPDTEETQYF. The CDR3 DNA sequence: TGTGCCAGCAGCTCCCCGGACACCGAAGAGACCCAGTACTTC.